This TCR beta chain was identified in a study of shared clonotypes between healthy human individuals. As for the study in general: Each donor contributed plates that comprised three CD4 naive, three CD4 memory, two CD8 naive and one CD8 memory. The study's findings and limits: Clonotype sharing among donors, it was expected, would be affected by sequencing depth.

It was CD45RO-negative cells, positively selected for CCR7, that made up naive CD8 cells, with terminally differentiated effector memory CD45RA+ cells excluded. Unmatched junction bases numbered 3, after V lost 3 bases and J lost 4 bases. This CDR3 has 13 amino acids. Germline loops: CDR1 SGHAT, CDR2 FQNNGV. As regards this clone: No antigen is known for it. The sample has other DNA sequences that encode this CDR3 too.

Data came from immunoSEQ multiplex PCR; TCRdb stores just in-frame clones and leaves some out. The sample consists of around 2,000,000 clones, roughly 94% of them appearing once. This chain uses TRBV11-2 with TRBJ2-7, with 7 bases aligning to TRBD1. This receptor was taken from a man in his late teens or twenties in good health. The sample taken for sequencing was naive CD8+ T cells sorted from blood. The CDR3 bases are TGTGCCAGCAGCTTGGGACAGCCGTACGAGCAGTACTTC. Encoded protein: CASSLGQPYEQYF.